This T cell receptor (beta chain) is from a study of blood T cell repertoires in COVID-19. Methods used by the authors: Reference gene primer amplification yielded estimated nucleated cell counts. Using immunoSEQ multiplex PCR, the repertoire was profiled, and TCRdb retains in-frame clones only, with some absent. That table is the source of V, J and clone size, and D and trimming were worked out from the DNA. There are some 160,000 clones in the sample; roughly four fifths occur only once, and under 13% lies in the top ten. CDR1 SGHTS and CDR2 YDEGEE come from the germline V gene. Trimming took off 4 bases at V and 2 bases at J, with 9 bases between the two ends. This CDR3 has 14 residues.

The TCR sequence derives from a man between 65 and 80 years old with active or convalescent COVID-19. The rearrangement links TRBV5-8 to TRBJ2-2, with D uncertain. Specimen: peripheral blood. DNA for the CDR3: TGTGCCAGCAGCGTATACAGTAACACCGGGGAGCTGTTTTTT. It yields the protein CASSVYSNTGELFF.